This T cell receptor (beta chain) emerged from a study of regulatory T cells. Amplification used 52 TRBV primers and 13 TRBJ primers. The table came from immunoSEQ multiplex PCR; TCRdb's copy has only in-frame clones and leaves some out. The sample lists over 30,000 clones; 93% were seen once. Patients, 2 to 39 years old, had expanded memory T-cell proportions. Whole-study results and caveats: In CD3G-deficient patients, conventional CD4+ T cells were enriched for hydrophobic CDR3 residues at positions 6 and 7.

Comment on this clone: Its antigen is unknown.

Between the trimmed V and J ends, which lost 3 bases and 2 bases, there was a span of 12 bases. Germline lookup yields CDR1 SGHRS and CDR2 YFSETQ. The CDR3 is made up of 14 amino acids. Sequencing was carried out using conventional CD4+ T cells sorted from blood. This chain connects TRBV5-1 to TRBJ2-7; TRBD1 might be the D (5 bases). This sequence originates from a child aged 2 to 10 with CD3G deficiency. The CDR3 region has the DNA TGCGCCAGCAGCTCCCAGGGAAGCCCCTACGAGCAGTACTTC. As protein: CASSSQGSPYEQYF.